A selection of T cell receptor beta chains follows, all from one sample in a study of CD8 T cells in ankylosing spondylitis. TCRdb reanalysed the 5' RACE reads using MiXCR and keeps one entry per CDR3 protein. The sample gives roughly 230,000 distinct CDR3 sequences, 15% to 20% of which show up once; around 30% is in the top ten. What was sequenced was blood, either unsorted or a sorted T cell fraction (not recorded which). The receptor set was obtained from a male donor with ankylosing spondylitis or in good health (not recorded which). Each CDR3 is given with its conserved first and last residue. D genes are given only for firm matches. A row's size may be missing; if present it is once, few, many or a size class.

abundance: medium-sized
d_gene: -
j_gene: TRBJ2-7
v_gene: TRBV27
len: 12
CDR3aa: CASSTSSYEQYF
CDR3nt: -

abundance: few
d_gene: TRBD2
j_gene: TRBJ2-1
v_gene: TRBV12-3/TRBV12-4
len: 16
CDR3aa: CASSLGGLADPNEQFF
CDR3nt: TGTGCCAGCAGTTTAGGAGGACTAGCGGACCCCAATGAGCAGTTCTTC

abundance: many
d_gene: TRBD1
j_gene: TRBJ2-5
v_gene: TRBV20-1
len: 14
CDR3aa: CSARSGTGGETQYF
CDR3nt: TGCAGTGCTAGATCGGGGACAGGGGGCGAGACCCAGTACTTC

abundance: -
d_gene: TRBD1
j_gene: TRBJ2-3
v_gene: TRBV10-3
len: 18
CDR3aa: CAISESVGQGAQSDTQYF
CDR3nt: TGTGCCATCAGTGAGTCGGTAGGACAGGGGGCGCAATCAGATACGCAGTATTTT

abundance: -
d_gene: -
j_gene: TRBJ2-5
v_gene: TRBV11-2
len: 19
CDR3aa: CASSSTEVGRLIIQETQYF
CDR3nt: TGTGCCAGCAGCTCCACTGAGGTGGGGCGGCTTATCATCCAAGAGACCCAGTACTTC

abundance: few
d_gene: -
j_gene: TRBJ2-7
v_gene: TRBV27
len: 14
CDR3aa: CASSYSWDSYEQYF
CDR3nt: TGTGCCAGCAGTTACAGCTGGGACTCCTACGAGCAGTACTTC

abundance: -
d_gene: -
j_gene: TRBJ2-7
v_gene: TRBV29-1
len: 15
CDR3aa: CSVDYRDQATYEQYF
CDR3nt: TGCAGCGTTGACTACCGGGACCAAGCCACCTACGAGCAGTACTTC

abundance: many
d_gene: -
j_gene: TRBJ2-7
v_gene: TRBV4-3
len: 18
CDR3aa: CASSQAPQRPNIVYEQYF
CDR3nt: TGCGCCAGCAGCCAAGCTCCCCAACGCCCAAATATCGTCTACGAGCAGTACTTC

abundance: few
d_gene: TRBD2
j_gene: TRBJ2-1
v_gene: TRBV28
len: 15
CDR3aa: CASSLLLAGYNEQFF
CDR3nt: TGTGCCAGCAGTTTATTGCTAGCGGGGTACAATGAGCAGTTCTTC

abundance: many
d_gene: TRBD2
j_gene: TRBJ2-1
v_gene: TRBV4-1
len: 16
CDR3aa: CASSQDLVAGGLEQFF
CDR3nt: TGCGCCAGCAGCCAAGATTTGGTAGCGGGAGGTCTTGAGCAGTTCTTC

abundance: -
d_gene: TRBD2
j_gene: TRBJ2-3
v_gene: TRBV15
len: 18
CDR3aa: CATSRSMTSGSRTDTQYF
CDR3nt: TGTGCCACCAGCAGATCAATGACTAGCGGGAGTCGAACAGATACGCAGTATTTT

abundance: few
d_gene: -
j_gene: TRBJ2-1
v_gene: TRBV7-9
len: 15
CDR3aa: CASSPTGHLGNEQFF
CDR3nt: TGTGCCAGCAGCCCGACGGGACACCTTGGGAATGAGCAGTTCTTC

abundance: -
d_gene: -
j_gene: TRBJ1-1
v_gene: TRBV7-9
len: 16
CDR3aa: CASSFPPGHSNTEAFF
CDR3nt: TGTGCCAGCAGCTTCCCCCCGGGACACAGTAACACTGAAGCTTTCTTT

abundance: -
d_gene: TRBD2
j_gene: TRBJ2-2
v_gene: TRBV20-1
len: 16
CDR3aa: CCARDPIAGVAGELFF
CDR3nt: TGCTGTGCTAGAGATCCCATAGCGGGAGTTGCCGGGGAGCTGTTTTTT

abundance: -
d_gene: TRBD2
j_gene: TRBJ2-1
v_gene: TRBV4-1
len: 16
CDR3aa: CASSHTGTSGMNEQFF
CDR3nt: TGCGCCAGCAGCCACACCGGGACTAGCGGGATGAATGAGCAGTTCTTC

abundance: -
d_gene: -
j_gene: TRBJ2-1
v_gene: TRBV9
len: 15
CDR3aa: CASSAEGETKNEQFF
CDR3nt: TGTGCCAGCAGCGCTGAGGGGGAGACAAAGAATGAGCAGTTCTTC

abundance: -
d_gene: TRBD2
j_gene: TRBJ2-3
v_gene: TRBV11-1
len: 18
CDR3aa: CASSFSSLAAGVRDTQYF
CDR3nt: TGTGCCAGCAGCTTCTCCTCACTCGCAGCGGGAGTAAGAGATACGCAGTATTTT